The text below deals with one T cell receptor beta chain. Antigen: not known. This sample is drawn from a study of vaccination effects on CD4 cells after COVID-19. Produced via immunoSEQ multiplex PCR; TCRdb's table is partial and in-frame only. The table has tens of thousands of clones, roughly 70% seen once. Germline V lookup: CDR1 MNHEY, CDR2 SMNVEV (reference sequence). This CDR3 has 12 residues. Between the trimmed V and J ends, which lost 8 bases and 4 bases, there was a span of 11 bases. In the ViraFEST assay, antigen-specific CD4+ clonotypes were identified by expansion after peptide-pool stimulation. At the end of over 8 days of culture, CD4+ T cells were isolated. Vaccinated participants had no history of SARS-CoV-2 infection and tested negative for nucleocapsid antibodies. PBMC cultures contained over 1.5 million cells per well, 7.5 to 10 IU/ml IL-2 and around 9.6 ug/ml peptides.

The sample in question was CD4+ T cells from PBMCs cultured with HCoV-OC43 spike peptides, obtained before COVID-19 vaccination. Noted subset: HCoV-OC43 spike overlapping peptide pool stimulation. The V gene is TRBV27, the J gene TRBJ1-2; D might be TRBD1 (5 bases). The TCR comes from a human donor who received a COVID-19 vaccine. This CDR3 is CASGGFGYGYTF. For the CDR3, the DNA is TGTGCCAGCGGGGGGTTTGGCTATGGCTACACCTTC.